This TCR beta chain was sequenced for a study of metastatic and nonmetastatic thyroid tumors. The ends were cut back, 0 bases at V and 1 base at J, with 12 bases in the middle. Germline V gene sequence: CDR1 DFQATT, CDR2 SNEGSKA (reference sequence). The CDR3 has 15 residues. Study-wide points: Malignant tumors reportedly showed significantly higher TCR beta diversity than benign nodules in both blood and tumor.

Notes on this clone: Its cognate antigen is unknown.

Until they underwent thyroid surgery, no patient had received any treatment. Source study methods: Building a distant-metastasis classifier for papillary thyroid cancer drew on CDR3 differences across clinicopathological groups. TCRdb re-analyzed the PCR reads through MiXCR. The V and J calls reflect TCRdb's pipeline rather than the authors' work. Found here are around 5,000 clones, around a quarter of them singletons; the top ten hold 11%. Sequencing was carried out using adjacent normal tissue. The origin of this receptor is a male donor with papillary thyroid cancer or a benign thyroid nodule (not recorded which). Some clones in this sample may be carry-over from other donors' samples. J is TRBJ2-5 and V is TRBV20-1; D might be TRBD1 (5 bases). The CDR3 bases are TGCAGTGCTAGAGATGTGCAGGGCCTCCAAGAGACCCAGTACTTC. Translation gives CSARDVQGLQETQYF.